What follows are 2 T cell receptor beta chains derived from one specimen sequenced in a study of blood T cell repertoires in COVID-19. Here immunoSEQ multiplex PCR was the method, and the copy in TCRdb shows in-frame clones only, minus some. The sample contains just over 200,000 clones, 80% of which appear only once. Sequencing used peripheral blood. The receptors come from a woman in her 70s with acute or convalescent COVID-19.

The chain links TRBV9 to TRBJ2-1, with D unclear. V dropped 0 bases and J dropped 7 bases, with 8 bases sitting between them. The CDR3 runs 13 residues. Germline CDR1 is SGDLS and CDR2 is YYNGEE. DNA of the CDR3: TGTGCCAGCAGCGTAGAAGTGCGGAATGAGCAGTTCTTC. Protein: CASSVEVRNEQFF.

This clone was recorded a few times. The gene calls are TRBV19 and TRBJ2-1; 15 bases align to TRBD2. Trimming at V came to 10 bases and at J to 5 bases, leaving 15 bases not matched to a gene. Germline loops: CDR1 LNHDA, CDR2 SQIVND (reference sequence). This CDR3 has 18 amino acids. The chain's CDR3 is CATKGGLAGGQGHNEQFF. Here the CDR3 DNA reads TGTGCCACCAAAGGGGGACTAGCGGGAGGCCAGGGGCACAATGAGCAGTTCTTC.